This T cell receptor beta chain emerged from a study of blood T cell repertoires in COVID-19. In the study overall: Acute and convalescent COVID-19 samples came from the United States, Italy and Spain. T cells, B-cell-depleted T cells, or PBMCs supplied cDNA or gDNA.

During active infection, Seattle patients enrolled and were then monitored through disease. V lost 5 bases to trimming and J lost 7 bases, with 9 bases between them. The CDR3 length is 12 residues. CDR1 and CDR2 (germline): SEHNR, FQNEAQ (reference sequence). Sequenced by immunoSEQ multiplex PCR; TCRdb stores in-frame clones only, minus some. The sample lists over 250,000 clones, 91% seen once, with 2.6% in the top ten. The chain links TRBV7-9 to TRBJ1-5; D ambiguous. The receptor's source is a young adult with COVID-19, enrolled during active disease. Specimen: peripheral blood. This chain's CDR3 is CASSQLGQPQHF. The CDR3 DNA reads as TGTGCCAGCAGCCAGCTAGGACAGCCCCAGCATTTT. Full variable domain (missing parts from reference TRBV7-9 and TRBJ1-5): DTGVSQNPRHKITKRGQNVTFRCDPISEHNRLYWYRQTLGQGPEFLTYFQNEAQLEKSRLLSDRFSAERPKGSFSTLEIQRTEQGDSAMYLCASSQLGQPQHFGDGTRLSIL.